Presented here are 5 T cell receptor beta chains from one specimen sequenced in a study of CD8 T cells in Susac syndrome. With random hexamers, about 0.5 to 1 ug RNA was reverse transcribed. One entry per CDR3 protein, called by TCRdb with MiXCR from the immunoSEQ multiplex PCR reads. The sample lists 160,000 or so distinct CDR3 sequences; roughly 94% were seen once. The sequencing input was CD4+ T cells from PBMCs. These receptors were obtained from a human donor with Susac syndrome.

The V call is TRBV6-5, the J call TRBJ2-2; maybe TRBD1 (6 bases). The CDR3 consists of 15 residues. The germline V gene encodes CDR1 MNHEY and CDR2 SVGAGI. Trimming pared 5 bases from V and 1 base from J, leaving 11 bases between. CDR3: CASSTGHVNTGELFF. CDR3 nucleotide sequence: TGTGCCAGCAGTACGGGACATGTGAACACCGGGGAGCTGTTTTTT.

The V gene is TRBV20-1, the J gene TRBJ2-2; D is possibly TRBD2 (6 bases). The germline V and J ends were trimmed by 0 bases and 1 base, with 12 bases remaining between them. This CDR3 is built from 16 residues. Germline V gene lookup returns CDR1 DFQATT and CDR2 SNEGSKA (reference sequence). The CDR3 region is CSARDWASENTGELFF. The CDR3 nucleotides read TGCAGTGCTAGAGATTGGGCTAGCGAGAACACCGGGGAGCTGTTTTTT.

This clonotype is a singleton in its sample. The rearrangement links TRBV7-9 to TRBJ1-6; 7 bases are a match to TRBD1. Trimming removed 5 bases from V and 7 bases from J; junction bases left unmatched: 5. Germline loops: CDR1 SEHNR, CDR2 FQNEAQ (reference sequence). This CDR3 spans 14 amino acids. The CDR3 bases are TGTGCCAGCAGCACGGGACAGCGCAATTCACCCCTCCACTTT. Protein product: CASSTGQRNSPLHF.

The CDR3 reads CASSYVGANQYNEQFF. CDR3 bases: TGTGCCAGCAGTTACGTGGGGGCCAATCAGTACAATGAGCAGTTCTTC. The V call is TRBV6-5, the J call TRBJ2-1; tentative D call: TRBD1 (6 bases). The CDR3 spans 16 residues. Germline V CDR1 and CDR2: MNHEY, SVGAGI. V lost 2 bases and J lost 4, with 15 bases in between.

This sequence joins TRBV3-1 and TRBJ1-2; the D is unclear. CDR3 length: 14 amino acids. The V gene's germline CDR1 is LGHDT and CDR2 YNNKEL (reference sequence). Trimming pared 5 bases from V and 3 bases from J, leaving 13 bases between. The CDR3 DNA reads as TGTGCCAGCAGCTTGGAAAGAGACCACTATGGCTACACCTTC. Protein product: CASSLERDHYGYTF.